The present TCR beta chain was sequenced within a study of blood T cell repertoires in COVID-19. Study details: Samples taken during acute and convalescent COVID-19 were collected in the United States, Italy and Spain. PBMCs, B-cell-depleted T cells, or T cells provided the cDNA or gDNA that made up the material.

In the original analysis: Scientists estimated how many nucleated cells there were by amplifying reference gene primers. Data came from immunoSEQ multiplex PCR; TCRdb stores just in-frame clones and leaves some out. V and J calls and clone size are as listed in that table; D and trimming were resolved from the DNA. The table shows about 250,000 clones, with roughly nine tenths occurring only once. The length of the CDR3 is 19 residues. With 0 bases removed from V and 0 bases from J, the gap between germline ends came to 19 bases. Germline V gives CDR1 SGHRS, CDR2 YFSETQ. The gene calls are TRBV5-1 and TRBJ2-1, with D possibly being TRBD2 (5 bases). The clonotype comes from a woman aged 60-75 years who had recovered from COVID-19. Specimen: peripheral blood. CDR3 region: CASSLADALDYYSYNEQFF. Here the CDR3 DNA reads TGCGCCAGCAGCTTGGCCGATGCGTTAGACTACTACTCCTACAATGAGCAGTTCTTC.